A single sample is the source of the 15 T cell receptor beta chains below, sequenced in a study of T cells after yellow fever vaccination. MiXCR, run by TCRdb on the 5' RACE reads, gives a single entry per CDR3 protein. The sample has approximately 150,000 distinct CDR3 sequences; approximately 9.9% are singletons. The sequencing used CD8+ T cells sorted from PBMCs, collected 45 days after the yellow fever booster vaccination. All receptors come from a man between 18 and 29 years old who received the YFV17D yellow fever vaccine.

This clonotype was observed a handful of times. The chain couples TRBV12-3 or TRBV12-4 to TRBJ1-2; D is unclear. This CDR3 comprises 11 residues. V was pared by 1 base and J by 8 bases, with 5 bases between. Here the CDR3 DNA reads TGTGCCAGCAGTTTAGGGGTGGGCTACACCTTC. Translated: CASSLGVGYTF.

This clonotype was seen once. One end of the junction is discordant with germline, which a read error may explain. CDR3 nucleotide sequence: TGCAGTGCTAGGGAGCCAGGGACTGGTACAGATACGGAGTATTTT. The encoded protein is CSAREPGTGTDTEYF. The chain couples TRBV20-1 to TRBJ2-3, with D maybe TRBD2 (6 bases). This CDR3 comprises 15 residues. Germline CDR1 and CDR2: DFQATT and SNEGSKA (reference sequence).

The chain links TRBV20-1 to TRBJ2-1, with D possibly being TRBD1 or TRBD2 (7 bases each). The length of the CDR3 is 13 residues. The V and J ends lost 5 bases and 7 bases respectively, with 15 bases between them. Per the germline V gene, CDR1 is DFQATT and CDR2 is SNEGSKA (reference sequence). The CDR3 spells CSAQGGLKNEQFF. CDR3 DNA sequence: TGCAGTGCTCAGGGGGGGCTAAAGAATGAGCAGTTCTTC.

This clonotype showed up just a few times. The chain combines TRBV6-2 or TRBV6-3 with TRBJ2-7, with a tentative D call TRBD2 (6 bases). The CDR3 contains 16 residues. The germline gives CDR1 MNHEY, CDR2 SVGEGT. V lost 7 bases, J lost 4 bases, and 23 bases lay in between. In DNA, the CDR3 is TGTGCCAGCACCGTCGTAGGGTCCGCTGGGGGGTACGAGCAGTACTTC. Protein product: CASTVVGSAGGYEQYF.

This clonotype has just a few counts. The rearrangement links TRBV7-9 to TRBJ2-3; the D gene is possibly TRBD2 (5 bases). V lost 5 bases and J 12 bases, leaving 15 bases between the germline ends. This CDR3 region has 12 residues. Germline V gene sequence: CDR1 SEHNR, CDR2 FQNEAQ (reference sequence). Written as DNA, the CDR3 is TGTGCCAGCAGCGAGGGCACTCCTGTCCAGTATTTT. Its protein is CASSEGTPVQYF.

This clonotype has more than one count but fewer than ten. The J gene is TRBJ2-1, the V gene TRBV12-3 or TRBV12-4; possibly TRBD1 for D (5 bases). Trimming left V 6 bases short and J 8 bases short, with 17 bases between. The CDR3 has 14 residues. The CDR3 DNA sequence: TGTGCCAGCAGCTCTCCTGGGGCCCGGGATGAGCAGTTCTTC. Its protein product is CASSSPGARDEQFF.

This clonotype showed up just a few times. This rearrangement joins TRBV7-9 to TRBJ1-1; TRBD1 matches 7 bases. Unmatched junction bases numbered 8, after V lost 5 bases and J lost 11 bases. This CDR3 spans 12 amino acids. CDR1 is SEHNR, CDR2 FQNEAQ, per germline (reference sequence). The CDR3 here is CASSHDRDKAFF. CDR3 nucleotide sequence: TGTGCCAGCAGCCACGACAGGGACAAGGCTTTCTTT.

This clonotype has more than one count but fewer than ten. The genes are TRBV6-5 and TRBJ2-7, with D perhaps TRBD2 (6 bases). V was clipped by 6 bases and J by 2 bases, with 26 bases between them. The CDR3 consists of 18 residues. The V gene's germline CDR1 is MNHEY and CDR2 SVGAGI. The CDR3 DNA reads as TGTGCCAGCAGCCCCGGGACTGGTACTATCTGGACGGCCTACGAGCAGTACGTC. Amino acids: CASSPGTGTIWTAYEQYV.

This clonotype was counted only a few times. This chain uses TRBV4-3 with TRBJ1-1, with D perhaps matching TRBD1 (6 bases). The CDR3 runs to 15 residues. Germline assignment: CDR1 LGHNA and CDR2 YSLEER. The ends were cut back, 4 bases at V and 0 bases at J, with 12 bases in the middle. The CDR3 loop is CASSPRDNMNTEAFF. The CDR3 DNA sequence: TGCGCCAGCAGCCCCCGGGACAACATGAACACTGAAGCTTTCTTT.

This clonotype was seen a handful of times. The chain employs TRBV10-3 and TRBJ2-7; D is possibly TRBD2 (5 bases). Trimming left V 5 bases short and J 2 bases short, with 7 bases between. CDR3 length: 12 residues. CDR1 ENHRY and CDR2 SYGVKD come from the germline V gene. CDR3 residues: CAISSGTYEQYF. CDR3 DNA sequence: TGTGCCATCAGTTCCGGGACCTACGAGCAGTACTTC.

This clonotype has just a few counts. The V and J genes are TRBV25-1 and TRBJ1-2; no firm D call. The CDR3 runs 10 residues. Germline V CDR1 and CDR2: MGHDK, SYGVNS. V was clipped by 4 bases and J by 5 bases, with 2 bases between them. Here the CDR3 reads CASSGYGYTF. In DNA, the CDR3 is TGTGCCAGCAGTGGATATGGCTACACCTTC.

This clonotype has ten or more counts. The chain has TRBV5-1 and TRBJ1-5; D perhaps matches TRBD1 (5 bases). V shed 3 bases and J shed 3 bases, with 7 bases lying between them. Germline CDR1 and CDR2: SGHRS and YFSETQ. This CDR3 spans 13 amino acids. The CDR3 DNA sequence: TGCGCCAGCAGCTGGGGGGACAATCAGCCCCAGCATTTT. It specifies CASSWGDNQPQHF.

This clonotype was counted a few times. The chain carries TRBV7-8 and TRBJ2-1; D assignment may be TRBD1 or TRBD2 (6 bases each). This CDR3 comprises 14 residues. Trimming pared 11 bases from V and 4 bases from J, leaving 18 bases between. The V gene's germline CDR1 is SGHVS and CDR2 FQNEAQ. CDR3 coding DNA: TGTGCCTCCGAAAGAGGGGGAGGATACAATGAGCAGTTCTTC. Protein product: CASERGGGYNEQFF.

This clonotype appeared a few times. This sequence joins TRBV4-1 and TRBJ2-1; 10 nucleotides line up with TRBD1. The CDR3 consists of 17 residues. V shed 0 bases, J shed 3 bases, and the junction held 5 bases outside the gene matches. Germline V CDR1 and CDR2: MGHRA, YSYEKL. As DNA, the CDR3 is TGCGCCAGCAGCCAAGATCCAGGACAGGGGGGCTACAATGAGCAGTTCTTC. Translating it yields CASSQDPGQGGYNEQFF.

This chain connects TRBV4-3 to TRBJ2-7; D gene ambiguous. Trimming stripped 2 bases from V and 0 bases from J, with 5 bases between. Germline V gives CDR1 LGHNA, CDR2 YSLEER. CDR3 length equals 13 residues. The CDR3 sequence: CASSQYSSYEQYV. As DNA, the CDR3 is TGCGCCAGCAGCCAATACAGCTCCTACGAGCAGTACGTC.